This TCR beta chain stems from a study of beta chain features in type 1 diabetes listed by TCRdb under 2018. Broadly, across the study: Mean age, gender distribution, total cell number and subset yield were not different between patients and healthy donors. A total of roughly 100 million sorted cells were examined across all samples, and RNA yield correlated strongly with the number of cells per subset. The study compared the TCRB repertoires of sorted circulating CD4+ T cell subsets in recently diagnosed type 1 diabetes patients with those in matched healthy donors. Naive and central memory subsets were obtained from all 30 or so donors, but regulatory and stem cell-like memory subsets were isolated from only 8 patients and roughly eight healthy donors.

All of the isolated RNA was reverse transcribed with the High Capacity cDNA Reverse Transcription Kit, so expressed TCRB transcripts were sequenced. Deep immunoSEQ sequencing was applied to naive, central memory and regulatory T cell samples, giving an average of roughly 3.5 million total reads per sample. After sorted cells were lysed in RLT buffer, RNA was extracted with DNase-treated RNeasy Micro or Mini kits, with the choice depending on cell number. Each cell subset was processed separately to prevent cross-contamination, with patient and healthy donor samples processed together. The immunoSEQ multiplex PCR was used to amplify TCRB sequences from cDNA, yielding 87-bp fragments that span the CDR3 region. Amplicons were sequenced on the Illumina HiSeq platform. The authors' analysis ran thus. PCR bias was computationally corrected using synthetic template baselines, reads within Hamming distance 2 were collapsed, and singletons that could not be merged were discarded. Reads were aligned against IMGT to assign V, D and J genes, CDR3 length and insertions or deletions at six rearrangement sites. Clonotype counts were normalized to sorted cell number within each subset before computing true diversity and Gini coefficients with the tcR R package. Repertoire sharing was quantified using the overlap coefficient calculated on TCRB nucleotide sequences. As stored in TCRdb, this immuneACCESS dataset retains in-frame rearrangements with V and J assigned. A fraction of the clones does not appear; measured against another copy, unresolved V genes explain less than half of the discrepancy, and the remainder lacks a known reason. V and J calls plus clone size are reproduced from that table; the DNA served to infer D and trimming. The sample yields more than 300,000 clones; approximately 10% were counted once. The ten largest clones represent over 0.95% of the sample.

Only a few counts were recorded for this clone. This receptor's antigen is unknown. Base qualities are not at hand, and no much larger clone is one base apart. Findings and caveats that apply to the study as a whole: Because cDNA rather than genomic DNA was sequenced, highly expressing activated cells could have been over-represented, although no difference in activation and CD3 levels was found between groups. PCR might favor shorter templates, but patient and control samples were amplified and corrected together, so any skew would affect both groups equally. At VDJ recombination sites, patients with type 1 diabetes made fewer insertions and deleted more nucleotides, a pattern implying thymic rearrangement abnormalities. Because the HLA sub-analyses included only small numbers of individuals, any influence of HLA type on TCRB rearrangement was left unresolved. Type 1 diabetes patients showed a moderate but significant shortening of TCRB CDR3 length in all four CD4+ subsets. The naive, central memory and regulatory TCRB repertoires appeared to resemble one another more closely among patients than among healthy donors.

Each donor gave one peripheral blood draw, roughly 0.11 L on average, collected into heparinised tubes. A BD FACSAria II was used to sort naive, central memory, regulatory and stem cell-like memory CD4+ T cells with a panel that included CD45RO, CCR7, CD25, CD127, CD95 and CD27. Every sorted population had a purity above 95%. PBMCs were separated immediately by Lymphoprep density gradient centrifugation and were stained directly, without being cultured. To minimize batch effects, samples were stained and sorted in pairs, one healthy donor with one patient per experiment. Sequencing used central memory CD4+ T cells from blood. This TCR was sampled from a man aged 30-40 years with type 1 diabetes.

The DNA sequence is as follows: TGTGCCAGCAGCGTAGGGGGGGATAATTCACCCCTCCACTTT. This codes for CASSVGGDNSPLHF. This sequence uses TRBV9 and TRBJ1-6; perhaps TRBD1 is the D gene, with 5 bases matching. Per the germline V gene, SGDLS is the CDR1 and YYNGEE is the CDR2. V sheds 0 bases and J sheds 5 bases, leaving 6 bases between their ends. CDR3 length: 14 amino acids, cysteine to phenylalanine. This entry keeps only the CDR3 DNA: 42 bases, framed from base 1.